This is a list of T cell receptor beta chains from one sample in a study of T cells in tuberculosis. The data were produced by immunoSEQ multiplex PCR, yet TCRdb's version contains in-frame clones alone and is incomplete. Among more than 20,000 clones, roughly 88% were seen once, and the ten largest hold more than 13%. Specimen: PBMCs, collected at tuberculosis diagnosis. These receptors originate from an adult with tuberculosis. CDR3s include the opening cysteine and the closing phenylalanine or tryptophan. The D gene is left open where the match is weak. The size entry is marked missing in some rows and otherwise reads once, few, many or a size class.

D | J | V | length | size | DNA | CDR3
TRBD2 | TRBJ2-1 | TRBV14 | 15 | . | TGTGCCAGCAGCCGCCTAGCGGGGACCTACAATGAGCAGTTCTTC | CASSRLAGTYNEQFF
TRBD1 | TRBJ1-2 | TRBV7-9 | 14 | . | TGTGCCAGCAGCTTAGACAGGGGTTCGAGTGGCTACACCTTC | CASSLDRGSSGYTF
TRBD2 | TRBJ2-1 | TRBV19 | 17 | few | TGTGCCAGTAGTCCTGGGACGGCGAGCGGGAGTAGGAATGAGCAGTTCTTC | CASSPGTASGSRNEQFF
TRBD2 | TRBJ2-1 | TRBV6-6 | 14 | . | TGTGCCACCGCTGGGACTAGCTCCTACAATGAGCAGTTCTTC | CATAGTSSYNEQFF
. | TRBJ2-7 | TRBV10-1 | 15 | . | TGCGCCAGCAGTGAGTCGGGGACACGAACTTACGAGCAGTACTTC | CASSESGTRTYEQYF
. | TRBJ1-2 | TRBV9 | 13 | . | TGTGCCAGCAGCGTAAATAGTGGCTATGGCTACACCTTC | CASSVNSGYGYTF
TRBD1 | TRBJ1-5 | TRBV4-2 | 17 | . | TGTGCCAGCAGCCAAGATGGACAGGGTAGTGACAATCAGCCCCAGCATTTT | CASSQDGQGSDNQPQHF
TRBD1 | TRBJ2-2 | TRBV28 | 16 | . | TGTGCCAGCAGTCCCTGGGGACAGGGTCTTGCCGGGGAGCTGTTTTTT | CASSPWGQGLAGELFF
. | TRBJ1-2 | TRBV6-5 | 13 | . | TGTGCCAGCAGTGTTGGACAGCCCTATGGCTACACCTTC | CASSVGQPYGYTF
. | TRBJ2-2 | TRBV6-4 | 14 | . | TGTGCCAGCAGTCCCCGACTAGAAACCGGGGAGCTGTTTTTT | CASSPRLETGELFF
TRBD1 | TRBJ1-3 | TRBV19 | 14 | . | TGTGCCAGTAGTGTGACAGGGGGGGTAAACACCATATATTTT | CASSVTGGVNTIYF
. | TRBJ1-2 | TRBV29-1 | 16 | . | TGCAGCGTTGAAGACTCTACAGGACCAACTAAAGATGGCTACACCTTC | CSVEDSTGPTKDGYTF
TRBD1 | TRBJ1-5 | TRBV28 | 15 | . | TGTGCCAGCAGCTCGGACAGGGACCGCAATCAGCCCCAGCATTTT | CASSSDRDRNQPQHF
. | TRBJ2-1 | TRBV9 | 12 | once | TGTGCCAGCAGCGTGGATACTAGCGAGCAGTTCTTC | CASSVDTSEQFF
TRBD2 | TRBJ2-3 | TRBV19 | 17 | . | TGTGCCAGTAGCCCCTGGGAGGGCAGACCACACACAGATACGCAGTATTTT | CASSPWEGRPHTDTQYF
. | TRBJ2-1 | TRBV19 | 14 | . | TGTGCCAGTAGTATAGAAGGCAGGGGCAATGAGCAGTTCTTC | CASSIEGRGNEQFF
. | TRBJ1-1 | TRBV27 | 15 | . | TGTGCCAGCAGTGTAACAGGTTGGGGGAACACTGAAGCTTTCTTT | CASSVTGWGNTEAFF
. | TRBJ2-7 | TRBV6-5 | 15 | . | TGTGCCAGCAGTTCGCCTAGCCCCAGCTCCTACGAGCAGTACTTC | CASSSPSPSSYEQYF
. | TRBJ2-1 | TRBV9 | 15 | . | TGTGCCAGCAGCCCCCGGGACAACCCCTACAATGAGCAGTTCTTC | CASSPRDNPYNEQFF
TRBD2 | TRBJ2-2 | TRBV27 | 16 | . | TGTGCCAGCAAGCAGTCGGGGGGTAAGAACACCGGGGAGCTGTTTTTT | CASKQSGGKNTGELFF
. | TRBJ1-1 | TRBV27 | 16 | . | TGTGCCAGCAGTTTTCGGGGGACCTCGTTGAACACTGAAGCTTTCTTT | CASSFRGTSLNTEAFF
. | TRBJ1-2 | TRBV2 | 16 | . | TGTGCCAGCAGCCTGTCCTACCTGGGCTCGAGATATGGCTACACCTTC | CASSLSYLGSRYGYTF
. | TRBJ1-1 | TRBV30 | 12 | . | TGTGCCTGGAGTCTTATAGTTACTGAAGCTTTCTTT | CAWSLIVTEAFF
TRBD1 | TRBJ1-5 | TRBV6-1 | 14 | . | TGTGCCAGCAGTGCCAGACAGGGGAGTCAGCCCCAGCATTTT | CASSARQGSQPQHF
TRBD2 | TRBJ2-7 | TRBV9 | 15 | . | TGTGCCAGCAGCGTAGACGGGGGGGGCCCCTACGAGCAGTACTTC | CASSVDGGGPYEQYF
TRBD2 | TRBJ2-3 | TRBV7-8 | 16 | . | TGTGCCAGCAGCTTTGGACTAGCGGGGGCCACAGATACGCAGTATTTT | CASSFGLAGATDTQYF
. | TRBJ2-1 | TRBV7-9 | 14 | . | TGTGCCAGCAGCTTAGGTCGACTGAGGGATGAGCAGTTCTTC | CASSLGRLRDEQFF
TRBD1 | TRBJ2-7 | TRBV19 | 15 | . | TGTGCCAGTAGTAAATGGGACAGGGAATTTTACGAGCAGTACTTC | CASSKWDREFYEQYF
TRBD2 | TRBJ2-2 | TRBV29-1 | 15 | few | TGCAGCGTTGAACTAGCGGGGCTAAACACCGGGGAGCTGTTTTTT | CSVELAGLNTGELFF
. | TRBJ1-2 | TRBV9 | 15 | . | TGTGCCAGCAGCGTTTTGAGCTTTCCGCCTTATGGCTACACCTTC | CASSVLSFPPYGYTF
TRBD1 | TRBJ2-7 | TRBV15 | 15 | once | TGTGCCACCAGCAGCGACCGGGACAGAGTCGACGAGCAGTACTTC | CATSSDRDRVDEQYF
TRBD1 | TRBJ1-4 | TRBV30 | 13 | . | TGTGCCTATGACAGGGGGGGTAATGAAAAACTGTTTTTT | CAYDRGGNEKLFF
TRBD1 | TRBJ1-5 | TRBV28 | 15 | . | TGTGCCAGCAACGGACAGGGGACAGGCAATCAGCCCCAGCATTTT | CASNGQGTGNQPQHF
TRBD2 | TRBJ2-1 | TRBV27 | 13 | . | TGTGCCAGCGGGGGACTAGCGTTCACTGAGCAGTTCTTC | CASGGLAFTEQFF
. | TRBJ2-1 | TRBV28 | 15 | . | TGTGCCAGCAGCCCCCGACTCCACCCGTACAATGAGCAGTTCTTC | CASSPRLHPYNEQFF
. | TRBJ2-7 | TRBV7-2 | 12 | . | TGTGCCAGCAGCCCCCTAGCGCGCGAGCAGTACTTC | CASSPLAREQYF
. | TRBJ1-1 | TRBV18 | 13 | . | TGTGCCAGCTCACCCCGGACAACCACTGAAGCTTTCTTT | CASSPRTTTEAFF
. | TRBJ2-1 | TRBV7-3 | 17 | . | TGTGCCAGCAGCCCGGGGGATTCCAGGCACACCTACAATGAGCAGTTCTTC | CASSPGDSRHTYNEQFF
. | TRBJ2-3 | TRBV6-5 | 12 | . | TGTGCCAGCAGTTACTCTTCGGATACGCAGTATTTT | CASSYSSDTQYF
. | TRBJ2-2 | TRBV21-1 | 15 | few | TGTGCCAGCCTCAAGGGGGCTGAGAACACCGGGGAGCTGTTTTTT | CASLKGAENTGELFF
. | TRBJ1-1 | TRBV6-5 | 14 | . | TGTGCCAGCAGTTTCGGGACACTCAACACTGAAGCTTTCTTT | CASSFGTLNTEAFF
. | TRBJ1-1 | TRBV29-1 | 12 | . | TGCAGCGTTAGACAGATGAACACTGAAGCTTTCTTT | CSVRQMNTEAFF
. | TRBJ1-1 | TRBV30 | 13 | . | TGTGCCTGTCCAGGGGTTACGGGCACTGAAGCTTTCTTT | CACPGVTGTEAFF
. | TRBJ1-1 | TRBV6-1 | 13 | . | TGTGCCAGCAGTGTCGGGAAGGGAACTGAAGCTTTCTTT | CASSVGKGTEAFF
. | TRBJ1-2 | TRBV4-1 | 14 | . | TGCGCCAGCAGCCAACCCGACAGGACCTATGGCTACACCTTC | CASSQPDRTYGYTF
TRBD2 | TRBJ2-1 | TRBV5-4 | 15 | . | TGTGCCAGCAGCGCGACTAGCGGGTCCGTTAATGAGCAGTTCTTC | CASSATSGSVNEQFF
TRBD1 | TRBJ1-2 | TRBV5-6 | 16 | . | TGTGCCAGCAGCTTTAGTCTTGGACAGGGTCCCTATGGCTACACCTTC | CASSFSLGQGPYGYTF
TRBD1 | TRBJ1-1 | TRBV10-3 | 15 | . | TGTGCCATCAGTGAAAGCCCGGGACAGGGAACTGAAGCTTTCTTT | CAISESPGQGTEAFF
. | TRBJ2-7 | TRBV5-6 | 13 | . | TGTGCCAGCAGTGGGGCGGTCTCCTACGAGCAGTACTTC | CASSGAVSYEQYF
. | TRBJ1-2 | TRBV2 | 13 | medium-sized | TGTGCCAGCAGTGAAGTTCAGGACAGCGGCTACACCTTC | CASSEVQDSGYTF
TRBD2 | TRBJ2-1 | TRBV4-2 | 14 | . | TGTGCCAGCAGTTTAGCGGGAGAAGGCAATGAGCAGTTCTTC | CASSLAGEGNEQFF
. | TRBJ2-3 | TRBV10-3 | 13 | . | TGTGCCATCACCCGAGGGTCCTCAGATACGCAGTATTTT | CAITRGSSDTQYF
. | TRBJ1-1 | TRBV10-2 | 12 | . | TGCGCCAGCAGCCAGACAGACACGAGAGCTTTCTTT | CASSQTDTRAFF
. | TRBJ2-7 | TRBV7-9 | 16 | once | TGTGCCAGCAGCCTAGAGGCCCACAGGGTGTTCGACGAGCAGTACTTC | CASSLEAHRVFDEQYF
. | TRBJ1-2 | TRBV5-4 | 16 | . | TGTGCCAGCACCACCAGGTTAGGGAGTCCTAACTATGGCTACACCTTC | CASTTRLGSPNYGYTF